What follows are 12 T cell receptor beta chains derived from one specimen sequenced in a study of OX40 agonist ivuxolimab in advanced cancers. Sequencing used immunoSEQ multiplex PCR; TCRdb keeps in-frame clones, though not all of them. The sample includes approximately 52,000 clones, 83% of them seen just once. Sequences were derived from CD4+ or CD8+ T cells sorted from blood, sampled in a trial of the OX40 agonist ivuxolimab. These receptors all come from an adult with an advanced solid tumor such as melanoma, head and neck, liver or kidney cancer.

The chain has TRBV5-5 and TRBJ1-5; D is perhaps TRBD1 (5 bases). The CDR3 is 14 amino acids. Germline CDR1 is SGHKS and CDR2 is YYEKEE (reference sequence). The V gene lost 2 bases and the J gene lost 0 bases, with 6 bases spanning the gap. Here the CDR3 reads CASSFQGSNQPQHF. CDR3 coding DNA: TGTGCCAGCAGCTTTCAGGGTAGCAATCAGCCCCAGCATTTT.

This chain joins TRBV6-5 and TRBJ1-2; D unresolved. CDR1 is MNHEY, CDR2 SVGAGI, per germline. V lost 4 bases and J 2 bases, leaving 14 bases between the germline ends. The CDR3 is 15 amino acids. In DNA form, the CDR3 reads TGTGCCAGCAGTTCCCCAGGACGGTCGAACTATGGCTACACCTTC. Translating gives CASSSPGRSNYGYTF.

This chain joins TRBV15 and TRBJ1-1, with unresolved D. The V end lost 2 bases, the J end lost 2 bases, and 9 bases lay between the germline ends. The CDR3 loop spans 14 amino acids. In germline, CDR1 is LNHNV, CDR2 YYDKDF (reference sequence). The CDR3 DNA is TGTGCCACCAGCAGACAAACTGGAAACACTGAAGCTTTCTTT. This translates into CATSRQTGNTEAFF.

CDR3 residues: CASSSGGGYTF. The CDR3 nucleotides read TGTGCCAGCAGTTCAGGGGGTGGCTACACCTTC. V usage is TRBV2 and J usage is TRBJ1-2, with 7 bases fitting TRBD1. Germline CDR1 SNHLY, CDR2 FYNNEI. The length of the CDR3 is 11 residues. V lost 5 bases to trimming and J lost 7 bases; unmatched junction nucleotides: 1.

CDR3 loop: CASSPRGPETQYF. The CDR3, as DNA: TGTGCCAGCAGCCCCAGGGGGCCGGAGACCCAGTACTTC. The chain is built from TRBV7-6 and TRBJ2-5; 8 bases fit TRBD1. This CDR3 has 13 amino acids. Unmatched junction bases numbered 4, after V lost 5 bases and J lost 5 bases. Germline V gives CDR1 SGHVS, CDR2 FNYEAQ.

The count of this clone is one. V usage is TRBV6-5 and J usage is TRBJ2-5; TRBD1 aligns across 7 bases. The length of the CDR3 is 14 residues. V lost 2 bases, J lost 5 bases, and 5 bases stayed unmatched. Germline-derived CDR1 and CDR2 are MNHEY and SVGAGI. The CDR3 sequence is CASSYGQVAETQYF. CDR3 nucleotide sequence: TGTGCCAGCAGTTACGGACAGGTTGCGGAGACCCAGTACTTC.

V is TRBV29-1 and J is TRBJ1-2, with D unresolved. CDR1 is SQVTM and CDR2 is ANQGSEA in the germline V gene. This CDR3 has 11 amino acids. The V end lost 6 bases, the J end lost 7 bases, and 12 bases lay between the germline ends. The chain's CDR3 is CSVYRSGGYTF. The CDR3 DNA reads TGCAGCGTCTACCGTTCGGGTGGCTACACCTTC.

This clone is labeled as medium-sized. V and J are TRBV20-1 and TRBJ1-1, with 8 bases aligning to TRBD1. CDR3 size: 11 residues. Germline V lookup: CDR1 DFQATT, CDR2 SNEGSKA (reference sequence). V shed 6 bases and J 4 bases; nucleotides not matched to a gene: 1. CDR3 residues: CSARGPTEAFF. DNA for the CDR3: TGCAGTGCCAGGGGGCCCACTGAAGCTTTCTTT.

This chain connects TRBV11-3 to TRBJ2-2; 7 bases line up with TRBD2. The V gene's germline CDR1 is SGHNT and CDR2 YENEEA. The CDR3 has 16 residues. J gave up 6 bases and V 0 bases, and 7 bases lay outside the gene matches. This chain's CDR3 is CASSLDGTMRPGELFF. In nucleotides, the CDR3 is TGTGCCAGCAGCTTAGACGGGACTATGCGGCCCGGGGAGCTGTTTTTT. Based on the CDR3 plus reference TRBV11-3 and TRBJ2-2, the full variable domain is EAGVVQSPRYKIIEKKQPVAFWCNPISGHNTLYWYLQNLGQGPELLIRYENEEAVDDSQLPKDRFSAERLKGVDSTLKIQPAELGDSAVYLCASSLDGTMRPGELFFGEGSRLTVL.

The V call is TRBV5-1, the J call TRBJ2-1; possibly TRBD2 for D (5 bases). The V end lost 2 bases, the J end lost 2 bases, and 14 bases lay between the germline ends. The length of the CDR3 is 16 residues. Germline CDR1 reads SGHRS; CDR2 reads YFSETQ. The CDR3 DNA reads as TGCGCCAGCAGCTTCAGCGCGGGCCTCACCTACAATGAGCAGTTCTTC. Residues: CASSFSAGLTYNEQFF.

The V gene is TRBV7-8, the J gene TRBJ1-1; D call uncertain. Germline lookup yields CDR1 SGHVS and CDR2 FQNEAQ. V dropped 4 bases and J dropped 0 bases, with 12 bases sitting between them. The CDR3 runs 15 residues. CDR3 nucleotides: TGTGCCAGCAGCTCGAGGGTAGCAATGAACACTGAAGCTTTCTTT. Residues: CASSSRVAMNTEAFF.

CDR3 bases: TGTGCCAGTAGTCCTCCTAGCACTACAGATACGCAGTATTTT. Protein: CASSPPSTTDTQYF. This chain uses TRBV19 with TRBJ2-3, with D possibly being TRBD2 (5 bases). Germline loops: CDR1 LNHDA, CDR2 SQIVND (reference sequence). CDR3 size: 14 residues. V lost 5 bases and J lost 3, with 12 bases in between.